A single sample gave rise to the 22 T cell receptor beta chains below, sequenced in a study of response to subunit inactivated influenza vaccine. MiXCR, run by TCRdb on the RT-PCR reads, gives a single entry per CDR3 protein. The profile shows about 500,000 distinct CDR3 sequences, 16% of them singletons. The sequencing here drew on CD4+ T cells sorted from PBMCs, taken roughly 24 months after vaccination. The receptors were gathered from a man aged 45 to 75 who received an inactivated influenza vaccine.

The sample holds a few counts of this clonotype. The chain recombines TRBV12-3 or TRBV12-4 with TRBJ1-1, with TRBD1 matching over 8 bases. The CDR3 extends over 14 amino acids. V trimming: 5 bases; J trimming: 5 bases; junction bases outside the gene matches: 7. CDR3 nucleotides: TGTGCCAGCAGTCGCTGGACAGGGTTTACTGAAGCTTTCTTT. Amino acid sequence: CASSRWTGFTEAFF.

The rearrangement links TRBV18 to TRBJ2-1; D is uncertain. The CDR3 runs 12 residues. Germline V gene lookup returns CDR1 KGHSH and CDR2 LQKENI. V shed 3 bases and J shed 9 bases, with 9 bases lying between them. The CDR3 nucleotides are TGTGCCAGCTCACCCGACACGGGTGAGCAGTTCTTC. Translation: CASSPDTGEQFF.

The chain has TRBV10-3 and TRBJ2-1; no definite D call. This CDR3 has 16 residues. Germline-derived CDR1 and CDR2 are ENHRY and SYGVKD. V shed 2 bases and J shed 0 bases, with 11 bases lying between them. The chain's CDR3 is CAISEPSGFSYNEQFF. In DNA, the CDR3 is TGTGCCATCAGTGAGCCTAGTGGCTTCTCCTACAATGAGCAGTTCTTC.

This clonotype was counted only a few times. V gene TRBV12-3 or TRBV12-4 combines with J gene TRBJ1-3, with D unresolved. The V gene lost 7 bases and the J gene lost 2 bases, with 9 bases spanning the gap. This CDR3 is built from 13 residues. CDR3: CASIWGPGNTIYF. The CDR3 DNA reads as TGTGCCAGCATATGGGGTCCTGGAAACACCATATATTTT.

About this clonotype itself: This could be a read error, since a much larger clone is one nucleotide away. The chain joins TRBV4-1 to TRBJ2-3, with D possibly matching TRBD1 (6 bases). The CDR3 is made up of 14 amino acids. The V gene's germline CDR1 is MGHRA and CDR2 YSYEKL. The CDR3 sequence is CVSSQQGYTDTQYF. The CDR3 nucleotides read TGCGTCAGCAGCCAACAGGGTTACACAGATACGCAGTATTTT.

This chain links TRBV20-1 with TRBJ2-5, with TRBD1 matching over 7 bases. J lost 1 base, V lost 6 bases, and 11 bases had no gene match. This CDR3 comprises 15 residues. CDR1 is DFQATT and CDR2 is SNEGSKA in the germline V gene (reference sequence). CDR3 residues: CSAGEARGIQETQYF. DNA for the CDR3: TGCAGTGCCGGAGAGGCCAGGGGGATCCAAGAGACCCAGTACTTC.

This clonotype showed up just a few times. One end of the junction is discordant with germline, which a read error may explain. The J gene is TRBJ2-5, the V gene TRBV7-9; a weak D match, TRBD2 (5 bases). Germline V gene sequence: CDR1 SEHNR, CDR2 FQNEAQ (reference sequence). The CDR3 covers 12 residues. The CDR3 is CASTIPGRTHYF. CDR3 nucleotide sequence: TGTGCCAGCACCATACCGGGGAGAACCCACTACTTC.

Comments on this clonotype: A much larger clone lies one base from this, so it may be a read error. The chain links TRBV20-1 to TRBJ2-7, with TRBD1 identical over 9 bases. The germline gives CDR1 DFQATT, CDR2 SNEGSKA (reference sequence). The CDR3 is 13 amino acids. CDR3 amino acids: CSAKGQGTYEHYF. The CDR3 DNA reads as TGCAGTGCTAAAGGACAGGGGACCTACGAGCATTACTTC.

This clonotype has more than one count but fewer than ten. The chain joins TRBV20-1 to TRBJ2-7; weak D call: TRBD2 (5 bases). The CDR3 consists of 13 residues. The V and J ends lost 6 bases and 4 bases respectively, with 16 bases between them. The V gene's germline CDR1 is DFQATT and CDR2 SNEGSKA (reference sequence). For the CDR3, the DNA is TGCAGTGCGTCCAACCGGGATAGGTACGAGCAGTACTTC. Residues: CSASNRDRYEQYF.

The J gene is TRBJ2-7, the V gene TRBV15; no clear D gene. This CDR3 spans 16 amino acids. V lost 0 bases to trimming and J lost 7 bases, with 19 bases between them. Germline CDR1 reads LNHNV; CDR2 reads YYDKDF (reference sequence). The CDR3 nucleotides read TGTGCCACCAGCAGAGAGAGGACGGTCGGGTCGAGAGAGCAGTACTTC. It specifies CATSRERTVGSREQYF. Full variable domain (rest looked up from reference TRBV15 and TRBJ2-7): DAMVIQNPRYQVTQFGKPVTLSCSQTLNHNVMYWYQQKSSQAPKLLFHYYDKDFNNEADTPDNFQSRRPNTSFCFLDIRSPGLGDTAMYLCATSRERTVGSREQYFGPGTRLTVT.

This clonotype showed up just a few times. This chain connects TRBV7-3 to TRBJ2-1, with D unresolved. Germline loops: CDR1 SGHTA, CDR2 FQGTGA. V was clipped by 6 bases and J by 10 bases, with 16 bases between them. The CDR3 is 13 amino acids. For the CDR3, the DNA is TGTGCCAGCAGTCAAGGGTCTCATTTCGAGCAGTTCTTC. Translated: CASSQGSHFEQFF.

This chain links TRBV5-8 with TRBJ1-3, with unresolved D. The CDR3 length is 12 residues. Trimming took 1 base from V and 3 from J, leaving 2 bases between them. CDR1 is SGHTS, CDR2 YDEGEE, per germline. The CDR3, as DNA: TGTGCCAGCAGCTTGCATGGAAACACCATATATTTT. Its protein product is CASSLHGNTIYF.

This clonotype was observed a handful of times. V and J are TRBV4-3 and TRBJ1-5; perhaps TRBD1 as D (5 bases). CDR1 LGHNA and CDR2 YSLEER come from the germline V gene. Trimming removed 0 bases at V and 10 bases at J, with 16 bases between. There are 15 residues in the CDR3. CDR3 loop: CASSQEYRSLGPQHF. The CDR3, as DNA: TGCGCCAGCAGCCAAGAGTACAGGAGCCTGGGACCCCAGCATTTT.

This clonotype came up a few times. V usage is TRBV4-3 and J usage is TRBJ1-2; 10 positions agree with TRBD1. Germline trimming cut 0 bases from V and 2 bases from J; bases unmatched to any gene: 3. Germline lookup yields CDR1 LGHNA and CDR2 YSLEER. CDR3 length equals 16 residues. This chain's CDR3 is CASSQERTGGNYGYTF. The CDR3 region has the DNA TGCGCCAGCAGCCAAGAAAGGACAGGGGGGAACTATGGCTACACCTTC.

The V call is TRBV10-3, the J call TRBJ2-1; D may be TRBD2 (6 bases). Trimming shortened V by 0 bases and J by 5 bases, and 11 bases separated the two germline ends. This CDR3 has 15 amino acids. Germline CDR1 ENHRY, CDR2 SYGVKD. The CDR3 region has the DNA TGTGCCATCAGTGAGTCCCAGACTAGAAACAATGAGCAGTTCTTC. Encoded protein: CAISESQTRNNEQFF.

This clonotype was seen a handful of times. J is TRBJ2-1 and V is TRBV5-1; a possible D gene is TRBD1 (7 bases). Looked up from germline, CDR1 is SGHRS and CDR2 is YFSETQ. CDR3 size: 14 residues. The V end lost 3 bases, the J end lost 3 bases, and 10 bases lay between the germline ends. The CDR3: CASSWRDSYNEQFF. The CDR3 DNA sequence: TGCGCCAGCAGCTGGCGGGACAGCTACAATGAGCAGTTCTTC.

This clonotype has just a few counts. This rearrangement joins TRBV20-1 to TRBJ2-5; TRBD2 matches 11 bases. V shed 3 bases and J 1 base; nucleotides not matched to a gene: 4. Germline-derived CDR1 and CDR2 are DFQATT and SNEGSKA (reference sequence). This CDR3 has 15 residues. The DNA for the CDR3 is TGCAGTGCTAGCCGAGGGACTAGCGGCCAAGAGACCCAGTACTTC. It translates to CSASRGTSGQETQYF.

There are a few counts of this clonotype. CDR3 nucleotides: TGCAGTGCTAGAGATCTCCCTAGTGGGCGGGACTCCTACGAGCAGTACTTC. This sequence encodes CSARDLPSGRDSYEQYF. The rearrangement links TRBV20-1 to TRBJ2-7; a possible D gene is TRBD2 (6 bases). The CDR3 contains 17 residues. Germline-derived CDR1 and CDR2 are DFQATT and SNEGSKA (reference sequence). Trimming removed 0 bases at V and 0 bases at J, with 18 bases between.

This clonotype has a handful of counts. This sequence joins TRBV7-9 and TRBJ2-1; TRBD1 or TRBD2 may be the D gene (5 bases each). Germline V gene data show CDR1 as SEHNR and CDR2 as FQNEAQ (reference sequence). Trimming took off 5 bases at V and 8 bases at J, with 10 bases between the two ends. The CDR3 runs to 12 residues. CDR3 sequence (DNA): TGTGCCAGCAGCCCCGGGACCCATGAGCAGTTCTTC. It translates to CASSPGTHEQFF.

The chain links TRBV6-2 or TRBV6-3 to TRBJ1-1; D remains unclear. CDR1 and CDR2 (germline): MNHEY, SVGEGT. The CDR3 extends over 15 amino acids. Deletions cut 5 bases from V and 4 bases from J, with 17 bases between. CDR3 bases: TGTGCCAGCAGTCGACCACAGAGTCTCCGCACTGAAGCTTTCTTT. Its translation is CASSRPQSLRTEAFF.

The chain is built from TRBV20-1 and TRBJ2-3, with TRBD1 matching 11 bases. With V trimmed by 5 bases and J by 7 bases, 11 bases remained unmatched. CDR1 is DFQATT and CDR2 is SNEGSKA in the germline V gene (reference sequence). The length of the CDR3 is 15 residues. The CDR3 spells CSAGYRDRGWNTQYF. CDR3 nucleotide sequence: TGCAGTGCTGGATACCGGGACAGGGGGTGGAATACGCAGTATTTT.

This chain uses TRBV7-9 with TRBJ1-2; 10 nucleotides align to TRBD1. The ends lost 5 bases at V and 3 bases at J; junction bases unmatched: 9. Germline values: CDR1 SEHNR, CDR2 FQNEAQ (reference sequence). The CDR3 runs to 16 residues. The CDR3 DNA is TGTGCCAGCAGCCGAACTCAGACAGGGGGCGACTATGGCTACACCTTC. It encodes CASSRTQTGGDYGYTF.